This TCR beta chain was observed in a study of shared clonotypes between healthy human individuals. Profiled with immunoSEQ multiplex PCR; TCRdb holds only in-frame clones, not every one. The sample records approximately 2.3 million clones, over 85% being singletons. CDR1 MNHEY and CDR2 SVGAGI come from the germline V gene. The CDR3 totals 16 residues. Trimming took 4 bases from V and 6 from J; bases not matched to a gene: 12. The source is a young man in good health. Some clones in this sample may be carry-over from other donors' samples. Source material: naive CD4+ T cells from PBMCs. The subset: CD45RA+ positively selected. The chain is built from TRBV6-5 and TRBJ1-3; TRBD1 agrees at 7 bases. CDR3 residues: CASSSTSGTEANTIYF. In DNA form, the CDR3 reads TGTGCCAGCAGTTCTACCTCCGGGACAGAGGCAAACACCATATATTTT.